What follows are 26 T cell receptor beta chains derived from one specimen sequenced in a study of OX40 agonist ivuxolimab in advanced cancers. Generated by immunoSEQ multiplex PCR, the TCRdb table keeps only in-frame clones and is missing some. The sample has 19,000 or so clones, over 65% seen once. This specimen consisted of CD4+ or CD8+ T cells sorted from blood, obtained in a trial of the OX40 agonist ivuxolimab. These TCRs come from an adult with an advanced solid tumor such as melanoma, head and neck, liver or kidney cancer.

This chain links TRBV19 with TRBJ2-1, with D unresolved. The germline CDR1 and CDR2 sequences are LNHDA and SQIVND (reference sequence). The germline V and J ends were trimmed by 3 bases and 4 bases, with 16 bases remaining between them. This CDR3 spans 16 amino acids. The CDR3 coding sequence is TGTGCCAGTAGTATGCTTAGGCTTACCAGGTACAATGAGCAGTTCTTC. Translating gives CASSMLRLTRYNEQFF. Supplemented by reference TRBV19 and TRBJ2-1, the full variable domain reads DGGITQSPKYLFRKEGQNVTLSCEQNLNHDAMYWYRQDPGQGLRLIYYSQIVNDFQKGDIAEGYSVSREKKESFPLTVTSAQKNPTAFYLCASSMLRLTRYNEQFFGPGTRLTVL.

The gene calls are TRBV5-6 and TRBJ2-5, with TRBD2 identical over 11 bases. V lost 3 bases, J lost 3 bases, and 4 bases stayed unmatched. Germline V gene data show CDR1 as SGHDT and CDR2 as YYEEEE. There are 15 residues in the CDR3. The CDR3 nucleotides read TGTGCCAGCAGCTCTAGCGGGAGGAGAAAAGAGACCCAGTACTTC. Its protein product is CASSSSGRRKETQYF.

V is TRBV27 and J is TRBJ1-1; D might be TRBD1 (5 bases). This CDR3 region has 15 residues. Trimming stripped 2 bases from V and 0 bases from J, with 10 bases between. CDR1 is MNHEY and CDR2 is SMNVEV in the germline V gene (reference sequence). In DNA, the CDR3 is TGTGCCAGCAGTTTAAGCGACAGTCTGAACACTGAAGCTTTCTTT. This gives the protein CASSLSDSLNTEAFF.

The CDR3 is CASSEGWTEAFF. The CDR3 coding sequence is TGTGCCAGCAGCGAGGGGTGGACCGAAGCTTTCTTT. This chain joins TRBV7-9 and TRBJ1-1, with D possibly being TRBD1 (5 bases). The germline CDR1 and CDR2 sequences are SEHNR and FQNEAQ (reference sequence). With 5 bases removed from V and 8 bases from J, the gap between germline ends came to 12 bases. CDR3 length: 12 residues.

V and J are TRBV1 and TRBJ2-2; TRBD2, the D gene given by the table, was not confirmed from the DNA. TRBV1 is noted as a pseudogene. The CDR3 runs to 16 residues. In DNA, the CDR3 is TGCACCAGCAGCCAAACTAGCGGGAGGGCCCCCGGGGAGCTGTTTTTT. It specifies CTSSQTSGRAPGELFF.

V is TRBV19 and J is TRBJ2-7, with TRBD2 matching 8 bases. Trimming removed 3 bases from V and 2 bases from J; junction bases left unmatched: 3. Germline-derived CDR1 and CDR2 are LNHDA and SQIVND (reference sequence). The CDR3 loop spans 14 amino acids. CDR3 protein: CASSMDSGAYEQYF. CDR3 DNA sequence: TGTGCCAGTAGTATGGATAGCGGGGCCTACGAGCAGTACTTC. Full variable domain (outside the CDR3, taken from reference TRBV19 and TRBJ2-7): DGGITQSPKYLFRKEGQNVTLSCEQNLNHDAMYWYRQDPGQGLRLIYYSQIVNDFQKGDIAEGYSVSREKKESFPLTVTSAQKNPTAFYLCASSMDSGAYEQYFGPGTRLTVT.

The CDR3, as DNA: TGTGCCAGTATCGGACAGGGGTGGCTTCAGCCCCAGCATTTT. Its protein product is CASIGQGWLQPQHF. The V and J genes are TRBV19 and TRBJ1-5; 9 bases match TRBD1. CDR3 length: 14 amino acids. In germline, CDR1 is LNHDA, CDR2 SQIVND (reference sequence). The trim removed 7 bases at V and 6 bases at J, leaving 7 bases unmatched.

The rearrangement uses TRBV5-6 and TRBJ1-1; no clear D. The CDR3 is 14 amino acids. V was clipped by 1 base and J by 0 bases, with 7 bases between them. Germline CDR1 is SGHDT and CDR2 is YYEEEE. This chain's CDR3 is CASSLSRMNTEAFF. The CDR3, as DNA: TGTGCCAGCAGCTTGTCGCGTATGAACACTGAAGCTTTCTTT.

The chain employs TRBV21-1 and TRBJ2-7; the table's D call, TRBD1, was not checked against the DNA. TRBV21-1 is recorded as a pseudogene. The CDR3 totals 20 residues. CDR3 bases: TGTGCCAGCAGCAAAGCAGGGGACAGGGGGCCCCGGGAGGGCCGGAGGGAGCAGTACTTC. This codes for CASSKAGDRGPREGRREQYF.

The DNA for the CDR3 is TGCAGCGTTGACGGGGCTAGCGGGAGGAGCTCCTACGAGCAGTACTTC. Amino acids: CSVDGASGRSSYEQYF. The chain links TRBV29-1 to TRBJ2-7; 11 bases match TRBD2. Per germline, CDR1 SQVTM and CDR2 ANQGSEA. The CDR3 has 16 amino acids. The V and J ends lost 3 bases and 0 bases, in that order; junction bases with no gene match: 7.

The chain joins TRBV29-1 to TRBJ2-7; a weak D match, TRBD2 (5 bases). The germline V gene encodes CDR1 SQVTM and CDR2 ANQGSEA. This CDR3 contains 14 residues. Trimming stripped 4 bases from V and 5 bases from J, with 18 bases between. Here the CDR3 reads CSVAYPRGRDEQYF. DNA of the CDR3: TGCAGCGTTGCCTACCCCCGGGGTAGGGACGAGCAGTACTTC.

V usage is TRBV12-5 and J usage is TRBJ2-7; D gene unclear. V shed 1 base and J shed 5 bases, with 12 bases lying between them. Germline CDR1 is LGHNT and CDR2 is FRNRAP. The CDR3 length is 14 residues. The DNA of the CDR3 is TGTGCTAGTGGTTTGGACGGAGTGATGGACGAGCAGTACTTC. Its protein product is CASGLDGVMDEQYF.

The CDR3 loop reads CASSFPLGGDRQETQYF. The CDR3 nucleotides are TGTGCCAGCAGCTTTCCGCTTGGGGGAGACCGCCAAGAGACCCAGTACTTC. This chain uses TRBV7-9 with TRBJ2-5, with D possibly being TRBD1 or TRBD2 (5 bases each). This CDR3 comprises 17 residues. V lost 3 bases, J lost 1 base, and 18 bases lay in between. The germline gives CDR1 SEHNR, CDR2 FQNEAQ (reference sequence).

V and J are TRBV6-1 and TRBJ2-7; D not certain. There are 12 residues in the CDR3. Trimming shortened V by 3 bases and J by 3 bases, and 6 bases separated the two germline ends. CDR1 and CDR2 from the germline V gene are MNHNS and SASEGT. CDR3: CASSDDGYEQYF. The CDR3, as DNA: TGTGCCAGCAGTGATGACGGCTACGAGCAGTACTTC.

This chain uses TRBV7-9 with TRBJ2-7; 8 bases are a match to TRBD2. V lost 2 bases, J lost 5 bases, and 8 bases stayed unmatched. This CDR3 is built from 15 residues. Germline V gene sequence: CDR1 SEHNR, CDR2 FQNEAQ (reference sequence). CDR3 nucleotides: TGTGCCAGCAGCTTAATCACAGCGGGAGAGCACGAGCAGTACTTC. Translation: CASSLITAGEHEQYF.

The chain couples TRBV6-5 to TRBJ1-1, with 7 bases matching TRBD1. Germline CDR1 and CDR2: MNHEY and SVGAGI. The CDR3 loop spans 15 amino acids. V gave up 4 bases and J gave up 1 base; unmatched junction bases: 6. CDR3 in amino acids: CASSSRDSPNTEAFF. For the CDR3, the DNA is TGTGCCAGCAGTTCCCGGGACAGCCCGAACACTGAAGCTTTCTTT.

V gene TRBV7-2 combines with J gene TRBJ2-5; TRBD1 aligns across 9 bases. This CDR3 has 13 residues. The germline gives CDR1 SGHTA, CDR2 FQGNSA. After removal of 6 bases from V and 1 base from J, the junction contained 0 bases not matched to a gene. The CDR3 protein is CASRGQGQETQYF. CDR3 coding DNA: TGTGCCAGCAGGGGACAGGGCCAAGAGACCCAGTACTTC.

The chain joins TRBV5-6 to TRBJ2-7; a possible D gene is TRBD2 (6 bases). V lost 4 bases and J lost 5, with 19 bases in between. This CDR3 spans 15 amino acids. The V gene's germline CDR1 is SGHDT and CDR2 YYEEEE. The CDR3, as DNA: TGTGCCAGCAGCCAACCGCGGGACGGGCCCCACGAGCAGTACTTC. Protein sequence: CASSQPRDGPHEQYF.

The chain has TRBV2 and TRBJ2-5; the D is unclear. The CDR3 has 13 residues. Germline CDR1 SNHLY, CDR2 FYNNEI. The V end lost 2 bases, the J end lost 5 bases, and 9 bases lay between the germline ends. The chain's CDR3 is CASSEYRDETQYF. The CDR3 region has the DNA TGTGCCAGCAGTGAATATAGGGATGAGACCCAGTACTTC.

The chain carries TRBV2 and TRBJ2-7; unclear D gene. Between the trimmed V and J ends, which lost 5 bases and 2 bases, there was a span of 10 bases. CDR1 and CDR2 from the germline V gene are SNHLY and FYNNEI. There are 13 residues in the CDR3. The CDR3 protein is CASSWVSAYEQYF. For the CDR3, the DNA is TGTGCCAGCAGTTGGGTAAGCGCCTACGAGCAGTACTTC.

The chain couples TRBV11-2 to TRBJ2-3; TRBD1 might be the D (5 bases). Germline V gene lookup returns CDR1 SGHAT and CDR2 FQNNGV. The V end was cut by 7 bases, the J end by 7 bases, with 12 bases between. The CDR3 sequence is 12 residues long. Written as DNA, the CDR3 is TGTGCCAGCACCGGACAACTTAATACGCAGTATTTT. Residues: CASTGQLNTQYF.

J is TRBJ2-3 and V is TRBV29-1; D remains ambiguous. This CDR3 is 14 amino acids long. V was shortened by 4 bases and J by 0 bases, with 11 bases between the two germline ends. CDR1 is SQVTM and CDR2 is ANQGSEA in the germline V gene. The CDR3 bases are TGCAGCGTTGCGGCTCGCAGTAGCACAGATACGCAGTATTTT. It yields the protein CSVAARSSTDTQYF.

The CDR3 bases are TGTGCCAGCAGCCCTAGCCGGGACAGGGGCTCCTACGAGCAGTACTTC. Its translation: CASSPSRDRGSYEQYF. V and J are TRBV7-9 and TRBJ2-7; 10 bases line up with TRBD1. The CDR3 is 16 residues long. J gave up 0 bases and V 5 bases, and 7 bases lay outside the gene matches. Germline V gene lookup returns CDR1 SEHNR and CDR2 FQNEAQ (reference sequence).

V usage is TRBV7-2 and J usage is TRBJ2-7, with no clear D. Trimming took 2 bases from V and 7 from J, leaving 12 bases between them. The CDR3 is 13 amino acids. The germline V gene has CDR1 SGHTA and CDR2 FQGNSA. CDR3 protein: CASSLPPPREQYF. CDR3 in DNA: TGTGCCAGCAGCTTACCCCCCCCGCGGGAGCAGTACTTC.

This chain connects TRBV5-4 to TRBJ2-5, with 7 bases fitting TRBD1. Germline V CDR1 and CDR2: SGHNT, YYREEE (reference sequence). The junction had 2 bases not matched to a gene; V was cut back by 2 bases and J by 1 base. CDR3 size: 14 residues. The chain's CDR3 is CASSFTGAQETQYF. The CDR3 bases are TGTGCCAGCAGCTTCACAGGGGCCCAAGAGACCCAGTACTTC.

The chain is built from TRBV28 and TRBJ1-5, with D maybe TRBD1 (6 bases). V lost 4 bases and J 2 bases, leaving 9 bases between the germline ends. This CDR3 spans 14 amino acids. Germline CDR1 MDHEN, CDR2 SYDVKM. The CDR3 DNA is TGTGCCAGCAGTTACCGACAGGGCAATCAGCCCCAGCATTTT. Encoded protein: CASSYRQGNQPQHF. Using reference TRBV28 and TRBJ1-5 for the parts outside the CDR3, the full variable domain is DVKVTQSSRYLVKRTGEKVFLECVQDMDHENMFWYRQDPGLGLRLIYFSYDVKMKEKGDIPEGYSVSREKKERFSLILESASTNQTSMYLCASSYRQGNQPQHFGDGTRLSIL.